Listed below are T cell receptor beta chains from one sample, sequenced in a study of blood T cell repertoires in COVID-19. Produced via immunoSEQ multiplex PCR; TCRdb's table is partial and in-frame only. The table records around 310,000 clones, approximately 87% of them present only once. Sequencing was done on a sample of peripheral blood. The receptors here all came from a woman aged 45-65 years with active or convalescent COVID-19. Both conserved end residues are part of each CDR3. D genes are given only for firm matches. Some rows mark clone size as missing; the rest say once, few, many or name a class of expanded clone.

TRBJ1-1 - TRBV29-1 TRBD1 TGCAGCGTTGGTGAGACAGGGAGCGCTGAAGCTTTCTTT CSVGETGSAEAFF
TRBJ1-3 - TRBV11-3 TRBD1 TGTGCCAGCAGCTTAGTCGGGGCCGGACAGGGATCTGGAAACACCATATATTTT CASSLVGAGQGSGNTIYF
TRBJ2-3 once TRBV5-1 TRBD1 TGCGCCAGCAGCCCGGGACAGATAAGCACAGATACGCAGTATTTT CASSPGQISTDTQYF
TRBJ1-5 - TRBV6-5 TRBD1 TGTGCCAGCAGAACAGGGGGGAATCAGCCCCAGCATTTT CASRTGGNQPQHF
TRBJ1-1 - TRBV19 - TGTGCCAGTAGTATATCCCCCTTCCAGGACACTGAAGCTTTCTTT CASSISPFQDTEAFF
TRBJ1-6 - TRBV27 TRBD1 TGTGCCAGCAGAACGACAGGGCCCTATAATTCACCCCTCCACTTT CASRTTGPYNSPLHF
TRBJ2-1 - TRBV5-1 TRBD2 TGCGCCAGCAGCCCTACACTAGCGGCCAGGTGGGAGCAGTTCTTC CASSPTLAARWEQFF
TRBJ1-4 - TRBV4-3 - TGCGCCAGCAGCCCAGGCCAGACGGGAGCAACTAATGAAAAACTGTTTTTT CASSPGQTGATNEKLFF
TRBJ2-1 - TRBV7-2 TRBD2 TGTGCCAGCAGCTTACTTGGGGGGGGGTCCTTTTCCTACAATGAGCAGTTCTTC CASSLLGGGSFSYNEQFF
TRBJ1-2 once TRBV6-5 - TGTGCCAGCAGTTACGGGGCTCAGACCAACTATGGCTACACCTTC CASSYGAQTNYGYTF
TRBJ1-1 - TRBV3-1/TRBV3-2 TRBD1 TGTGCCAGCAGCTATGGACAGGGTCTTGGTGAAGCTTTCTTT CASSYGQGLGEAFF
TRBJ1-3 - TRBV2 - TGTGCCAGCAGTTCTCAGGGAGGTGGAAACACCATATATTTT CASSSQGGGNTIYF
TRBJ2-3 - TRBV19 TRBD2 TGTGCCAGTAGTAAATTTGGCCAGGGACTACCCACAGATACGCAGTATTTT CASSKFGQGLPTDTQYF
TRBJ1-2 - TRBV3-1/TRBV3-2 - TGTGCCAGCAGCCAAGTTCCGGGGCCCTCTCAGCGGGGATCCTATGGCTACACCTTC CASSQVPGPSQRGSYGYTF
TRBJ2-3 - TRBV5-4 TRBD2 TGTGCCAGCAGCCCGGGGGGTTGGACAGATACGCAGTATTTT CASSPGGWTDTQYF
TRBJ2-7 many TRBV4-2 - TGTGCCAGCAGCCTTGACAGGCAAACCCCCTACGAGCAGTACTTC CASSLDRQTPYEQYF
TRBJ1-4 - TRBV27 - TGTGCCAGCAGTCCATCTCGGGGGGCTAATAAGGAAAAACTGTTTTTT CASSPSRGANKEKLFF
TRBJ2-7 - TRBV3-1/TRBV3-2 - TGTGCCAGCAGCCTGAGGGGCGGGACGAGCTACGAGCAGTACTTC CASSLRGGTSYEQYF
TRBJ1-6 - TRBV30 TRBD1 TGTGCCTGCGCCAGGACAGGGGGATTGTTGAATTCACCCCTCCACTTT CACARTGGLLNSPLHF
TRBJ2-7 - TRBV7-2 - TGTGCCAGCAGCTTAGCCAGCACGGGCTACGAGCAGTACTTC CASSLASTGYEQYF
TRBJ1-5 - TRBV28 TRBD1 TGTGCCAGCGGGCAGGGGGCGGAAAGCAATCAGCCCCAGCATTTT CASGQGAESNQPQHF
TRBJ1-4 - TRBV29-1 TRBD1 TGCAGCGGACAGGGCGGGGATGAAAAACTGTTTTTT CSGQGGDEKLFF
TRBJ2-7 - TRBV2 TRBD1 TGTGCCAGCAGCCCTAGGACAGGGTACTCCTACGAGCAGTACTTC CASSPRTGYSYEQYF
TRBJ1-3 - TRBV5-1 - TGCGCCAGCAGGGCGCCGGGACAAGAGGGAAACACCATATATTTT CASRAPGQEGNTIYF
TRBJ1-4 once TRBV27 - TGTGCCAGCAGGCTGTCCAGGGGTAGTGAAAAACTGTTTTTT CASRLSRGSEKLFF
TRBJ2-3 - TRBV3-1/TRBV3-2 TRBD2 TGTGCCAGCAGCCAGGGACTAGCGGGGGGCGGCACAGATACGCAGTATTTT CASSQGLAGGGTDTQYF
TRBJ2-6 - TRBV27 - TGTGCCAGCAAGAGCTCTGGGGCCAACGTCCTGACTTTC CASKSSGANVLTF
TRBJ2-2 - TRBV10-3 TRBD1 TGTGCCACCACAGGGGTGAACACCGGGGAGCTGTTTTTT CATTGVNTGELFF
TRBJ2-2 - TRBV11-2 - TGTGCCAGCAGCCACACTTCCGGGTCCACCGGGGAGCTGTTTTTT CASSHTSGSTGELFF
TRBJ1-2 - TRBV7-9 TRBD1 TGTGCCAGCAGCTCAACCGTCCGGGACAGGGGGCCGGACGGCTACACCTTC CASSSTVRDRGPDGYTF
TRBJ2-7 - TRBV11-3 - TGTGCCAGCAGGTTTACAAGGGGGTTTTTGGGCCCCTACGAGCAGTACTTC CASRFTRGFLGPYEQYF
TRBJ1-5 - TRBV5-6 - TGTGCCAGCAGCGTTAGACAGGCGAATCAGCCCCAGCATTTT CASSVRQANQPQHF
TRBJ1-1 - TRBV7-2 - TGTGCCAGCAGCTTAGAGGACATTTACACTGAAGCTTTCTTT CASSLEDIYTEAFF
TRBJ2-1 - TRBV29-1 - TGCAGCGTTGTCAGGGACTCCTACAATGAGCAGTTCTTC CSVVRDSYNEQFF
TRBJ2-7 - TRBV5-1 - TGCGCCAGCAGCCACAAACAGGGTTGGTACGAGCAGTACTTC CASSHKQGWYEQYF
TRBJ2-1 - TRBV5-1 - TGCGCCAGCAGCCTTATAACAGGGGAGGATGAGCAGTTCTTC CASSLITGEDEQFF